These T cell receptor beta chains were read from a single sample in a study of T cell changes during pregnancy in multiple sclerosis. Clones were read by immunoSEQ multiplex PCR, and TCRdb kept only the in-frame ones, dropping some. The table shows about 39,000 clones, with 85% to 95% occurring only once. Sequenced here: CD4+ T cells from peripheral blood mononuclear cells, sampled after pregnancy. The source is a female donor with multiple sclerosis, enrolled in a pregnancy study. Each CDR3 is given with its conserved first and last residue. The D gene is left open where the match is weak. Clone sizes are given selectively: once, few, many, or a class where the clone is expanded.

- | TRBJ2-7 | - | TRBV2 | TGTGCCAGCAGTGAAGTGCGGGGCCAACCCTACGAGCAGTACTTC | CASSEVRGQPYEQYF
- | TRBJ2-2 | - | TRBV5-4 | TGTGCCAGCAGCTTGGGCGGCGACACCGGGGAGCTGTTTTTT | CASSLGGDTGELFF
- | TRBJ2-7 | - | TRBV20-1 | TGCAGTGCTAAGACAGTCTACGAGCAGTACTTC | CSAKTVYEQYF
- | TRBJ2-4 | TRBD1 | TRBV5-6 | TGTGCCAGCAGCTTCGGACAGGGGGCCTTAGCCAAAAACATTCAGTACTTC | CASSFGQGALAKNIQYF
once | TRBJ1-2 | TRBD1 | TRBV27 | TGTGCCAGCAGTCCTGGGACAGGACAAAATGGGGGCTACACCTTC | CASSPGTGQNGGYTF
- | TRBJ2-1 | TRBD2 | TRBV5-1 | TGCGCCAGCAGCTCGCAACTAGCGGGGGGCTCCTACAATGAGCAGTTCTTC | CASSSQLAGGSYNEQFF
- | TRBJ2-3 | - | TRBV7-6 | TGTGCCAGCAGCTTACGCGGGAATACGCAGTATTTT | CASSLRGNTQYF
- | TRBJ1-2 | TRBD1 | TRBV6-5 | TGTGCCAGCAGGAGCGACAGGGGAGGATATGGCTACACCTTC | CASRSDRGGYGYTF
- | TRBJ1-1 | - | TRBV27 | TGTGCCAGCAGTTTTATTAGGAACACTGAAGCTTTCTTT | CASSFIRNTEAFF
- | TRBJ1-1 | - | TRBV11-2 | TGTGCCAGCAGCTTAGACGGGAACACTGAAGCTTTCTTT | CASSLDGNTEAFF
- | TRBJ2-7 | - | TRBV7-3 | TGTGCCAGCAGCTTGGGGGGGCCGGGAGCCTACGAGCAGTACTTC | CASSLGGPGAYEQYF
- | TRBJ2-7 | TRBD1 | TRBV18 | TGTGCCAGCTCACCACAGGGGACAGGGGTCTACGAGCAGTACTTC | CASSPQGTGVYEQYF
once | TRBJ1-1 | TRBD1 | TRBV5-1 | TGCGCCAGCAGCTTGGTGGGGACAGGGTTCAACACTGAAGCTTTCTTT | CASSLVGTGFNTEAFF
- | TRBJ2-7 | - | TRBV11-2 | TGTGCCAGCAGCTTACTCTACGAGCAGTACTTC | CASSLLYEQYF
- | TRBJ1-1 | - | TRBV30 | TGTGCCTGGGAAAGAGGGGGGGGGACTGAAGCTTTCTTT | CAWERGGGTEAFF
- | TRBJ2-7 | TRBD2 | TRBV10-2 | TGCGCCAGCAGCCCGACTAGCGGGGGGGCCGGGTACGAGCAGTACTTC | CASSPTSGGAGYEQYF
- | TRBJ2-7 | TRBD1 | TRBV7-2 | TGTGCCAGCAGCTTAGAGACCGGGGGACAGGGTCTTAGCTACGAGCAGTACTTC | CASSLETGGQGLSYEQYF
- | TRBJ2-2 | - | TRBV7-7 | TGTGCTAGCGGACGGGAGTCAAACACCGGGGAGCTGTTTTTT | CASGRESNTGELFF
- | TRBJ2-1 | - | TRBV6-4 | TGTGCCAGCAGTGACGAGGGGGGGGCCAACAATGAGCAGTTCTTC | CASSDEGGANNEQFF
- | TRBJ2-2 | TRBD1 | TRBV5-1 | TGCGCCAGCAGATCAAGCAGGGGGACAATCGGGGAGCTGTTTTTT | CASRSSRGTIGELFF
once | TRBJ2-5 | - | TRBV30 | TGTGCCTGGAGTGGGCCTGTTACCCAGTACTTC | CAWSGPVTQYF
- | TRBJ2-1 | TRBD2 | TRBV30 | TGTGCCTGGAGTGTCGGGAGGGGGGGGAATGAGCAGTTCTTC | CAWSVGRGGNEQFF
- | TRBJ1-2 | - | TRBV2 | TGTGCCAGCAGCCCGGACAGCTATGGCTACACCTTC | CASSPDSYGYTF
- | TRBJ1-1 | TRBD1 | TRBV6-1 | TGTGCCAGCAGTTCCCGGACAGGGGAGGCTGAAGCTTTCTTT | CASSSRTGEAEAFF
- | TRBJ2-3 | - | TRBV7-8 | TGTGCCAGCAACCTAGGCGCGAGCACAGATACGCAGTATTTT | CASNLGASTDTQYF
once | TRBJ2-7 | TRBD2 | TRBV5-1 | TGCGCCAGCTCTGACCCCGGGGGGGCTAGGGGCGAGCAGTACTTC | CASSDPGGARGEQYF